This T cell receptor beta chain was obtained from a study of T cells expressing NK-cell markers. Across the study: Each TCR beta repertoire originated in sorted T cells that were CD3+CD56+NKG2C+, CD3+CD56+NKG2C- or CD3+CD56-NKG2C+. The eight sequenced donors comprised seven who were HCMV-seropositive and one who was seronegative. Study-level findings and limits: Whether expanded NKG2C+ T cell clones were HCMV specific stayed uncertain.

TCRdb reprocessed the 5' RACE reads; each CDR3 protein has one entry and no DNA is given. This listing includes 450,000 to 600,000 distinct CDR3 sequences. This CDR3 contains 15 residues. In germline, CDR1 is SGHKS, CDR2 YYEKEE (reference sequence). Notes on this clonotype: Its antigen is still unknown.

The rearrangement links TRBV5-5 to TRBJ2-5; the D call from TCRdb, TRBD1, cannot be confirmed without DNA. Sequenced sample: blood T cells: a sorted CD56 or NKG2C T cell subset, CD4+ or CD8+ T cells, or bulk PBMC T cells (not recorded which). The TCR comes from a man aged 18 to 30 in good health. The CDR3: CASSSRDTPRETQYF.